What follows are 15 T cell receptor beta chains derived from one specimen sequenced in a study of human T cells and chemical hapten exposure (dated by TCRdb to 2020 to 2022). The method behind the library was RACE. The run used a NextSeq 500. TCRdb passed the public sequencing reads through fastp at Q25 and MiXCR, retaining productive beta sequences. Every CDR3 protein is listed once, alongside the most common genes and DNA of its rows. The sample yields approximately 80,000 distinct CDR3 sequences; 10% to 15% were counted once. The ten biggest clones cover more than 4.5% of the sample. Sample time point, as interpreted from the label and publication: patch test 3, about 24 weeks after DPC sensitization. In the paper's terms, the treatment or condition label means: therapeutic diphenylcyclopropenone sensitization with weekly scalp DPC. Sequences were derived from whole blood, sampled in connection with sensitization to the hapten diphenylcyclopropenone (DPC). The receptors stem from a woman aged 50 to 60 with alopecia areata. Some clones in this sample may be carry-over from other donors' samples.

This clonotype showed up many times. The chain uses TRBV19 and TRBJ1-2, with D possibly being TRBD1 (5 bases). V was shortened by 5 bases and J by 8 bases, with 15 bases between the two germline ends. CDR1 is LNHDA, CDR2 SQIVND, per germline (reference sequence). The CDR3 is made up of 13 amino acids. For the CDR3, the DNA is TGTGCCAGTAGTTTCAGGGCTACTGGGGGCTACACCTTC. Translated: CASSFRATGGYTF.

This clonotype has just a few counts. The chain recombines TRBV19 with TRBJ1-2, with 7 bases lining up with TRBD1. Germline CDR1 is LNHDA and CDR2 is SQIVND (reference sequence). V lost 4 bases, J lost 1 base, and 9 bases stayed unmatched. This CDR3 has 16 residues. CDR3 DNA: TGTGCCAGTAGTAGCCGATCAGGGGGTGGTAACTATGGCTACACCTTC. As protein: CASSSRSGGGNYGYTF.

In this sample, this clonotype turned up many times. This chain uses TRBV11-2 with TRBJ1-6; possible D gene TRBD1, 6 bases. This CDR3 contains 15 residues. Per germline, CDR1 SGHAT and CDR2 FQNNGV. V shed 5 bases and J shed 7 bases, with 15 bases lying between them. This CDR3 reads CASSMGRRGNSPLHF. CDR3 nucleotides: TGTGCCAGCAGCATGGGACGGAGGGGGAATTCACCCCTCCACTTT.

The chain uses TRBV3-1 and TRBJ2-2; TRBD2 agrees at 7 bases. CDR1 is LGHDT and CDR2 is YNNKEL in the germline V gene (reference sequence). The CDR3 is made up of 15 amino acids. V shed 3 bases and J 4 bases; nucleotides not matched to a gene: 5. Here the CDR3 reads CASSQGGVGTGELFF. The CDR3 DNA is TGTGCCAGCAGCCAGGGAGGGGTTGGCACCGGGGAGCTGTTTTTT.

This clonotype was detected a few times. The rearrangement links TRBV6-1 to TRBJ1-5; 8 bases agree with TRBD1. There are 13 residues in the CDR3. Germline V lookup: CDR1 MNHNS, CDR2 SASEGT. V lost 8 bases and J lost 6; bases outside the gene matches: 6. CDR3 sequence (DNA): TGTGCCAGCGGTCAGGGGGCTGTTCAGCCCCAGCATTTT. This encodes CASGQGAVQPQHF.

This clonotype showed up many times. The chain joins TRBV6-6 to TRBJ2-3; 7 nucleotides agree with TRBD1. With V trimmed by 6 bases and J by 3 bases, 6 bases remained unmatched. Germline CDR1 and CDR2: MNHNY and SVGAGI (reference sequence). There are 14 residues in the CDR3. The chain's CDR3 is CASSQGGDTDTQYF. CDR3 nucleotides: TGTGCCAGCAGCCAAGGGGGCGATACAGATACGCAGTATTTT.

This clonotype was detected a few times. This rearrangement joins TRBV7-6 to TRBJ2-5; no definite D call. Germline V gene sequence: CDR1 SGHVS, CDR2 FNYEAQ. Trimming left V 5 bases short and J 5 bases short, with 18 bases between. The CDR3 has 15 amino acids. CDR3 coding DNA: TGTGCCAGCAGCCGGTCGGACCCCCTGGCGGAGACCCAGTACTTC. It encodes CASSRSDPLAETQYF.

This clonotype was seen ten or more times. The rearrangement links TRBV2 to TRBJ1-6, with a weak D call TRBD1 (5 bases). Germline V gives CDR1 SNHLY, CDR2 FYNNEI. There are 15 residues in the CDR3. V was pared by 7 bases and J by 7 bases, with 17 bases between. The CDR3 here is CASNRQSGSNSPLHF. The CDR3 nucleotides are TGTGCCAGCAACAGACAGTCGGGGTCCAATTCACCCCTCCACTTT.

This clonotype was seen at least ten times. The chain carries TRBV12-3 or TRBV12-4 and TRBJ2-2, with no clear D. The CDR3 contains 11 residues. V was cut by 4 bases and J by 3 bases, with 0 bases left in between. The CDR3 loop reads CASSYTGELFF. For the CDR3, the DNA is TGTGCCAGCAGTTACACCGGGGAGCTGTTTTTT.

This clonotype was seen a few times. The chain couples TRBV6-5 to TRBJ2-5; D is uncertain. Trimming took 5 bases from V and 1 from J, leaving 11 bases between them. Germline assignment: CDR1 MNHEY and CDR2 SVGAGI. The CDR3 is 14 residues long. The CDR3: CASSTDPGQETQYF. The CDR3 nucleotides are TGTGCCAGCAGTACGGACCCAGGCCAAGAGACCCAGTACTTC.

This clonotype was recorded many times. The V call is TRBV20-1, the J call TRBJ1-4; TRBD1 might be the D (6 bases). Germline-derived CDR1 and CDR2 are DFQATT and SNEGSKA (reference sequence). This CDR3 region has 15 residues. Trimming removed 7 bases at V and 7 bases at J, with 22 bases between. CDR3 bases: TGCAGTGGCCGCTGGGACCTCCCACAGGGTGAAAAACTGTTTTTT. Its protein product is CSGRWDLPQGEKLFF.

This clonotype was recorded at least ten times. The J gene is TRBJ2-1, the V gene TRBV9; no reliable D call. Germline CDR1 and CDR2: SGDLS and YYNGEE. Trimming left V 0 bases short and J 0 bases short, with 10 bases between. The CDR3 is 16 amino acids. CDR3 sequence reads: CASSVEPQSSYNEQFF. For the CDR3, the DNA is TGTGCCAGCAGCGTAGAGCCCCAAAGCTCCTACAATGAGCAGTTCTTC.

This clonotype has ten or more counts. This chain joins TRBV25-1 and TRBJ1-1, with no clear D. V was trimmed by 1 base and J by 7 bases, leaving 10 bases between them. The CDR3 runs 13 residues. Germline loops: CDR1 MGHDK, CDR2 SYGVNS. CDR3 sequence: CASSESYEFEAFF. CDR3 bases: TGTGCCAGCAGTGAATCATATGAATTTGAAGCTTTCTTT.

About this clonotype: This may stem from a read error, because a much larger clone lies one nucleotide away. V gene TRBV29-1 combines with J gene TRBJ2-1, with D unclear. Deletions cut 7 bases from V and 6 bases from J, with 7 bases between. This CDR3 region has 10 residues. Germline lookup yields CDR1 SQVTM and CDR2 ANQGSEA. CDR3 in DNA: TGCAGCGGCCGCTTCAATGAGCAGTTCTTC. Its protein is CSGRFNEQFF.

This chain connects TRBV29-1 to TRBJ2-4; 8 bases line up with TRBD1. Losses at the gene ends were 4 bases for V and 8 bases for J; bases not matched to a gene: 7. The germline V gene has CDR1 SQVTM and CDR2 ANQGSEA. This CDR3 contains 13 residues. The CDR3 reads CSVVSTGVDIQYF. DNA for the CDR3: TGCAGCGTTGTATCGACAGGGGTGGACATTCAGTACTTC.